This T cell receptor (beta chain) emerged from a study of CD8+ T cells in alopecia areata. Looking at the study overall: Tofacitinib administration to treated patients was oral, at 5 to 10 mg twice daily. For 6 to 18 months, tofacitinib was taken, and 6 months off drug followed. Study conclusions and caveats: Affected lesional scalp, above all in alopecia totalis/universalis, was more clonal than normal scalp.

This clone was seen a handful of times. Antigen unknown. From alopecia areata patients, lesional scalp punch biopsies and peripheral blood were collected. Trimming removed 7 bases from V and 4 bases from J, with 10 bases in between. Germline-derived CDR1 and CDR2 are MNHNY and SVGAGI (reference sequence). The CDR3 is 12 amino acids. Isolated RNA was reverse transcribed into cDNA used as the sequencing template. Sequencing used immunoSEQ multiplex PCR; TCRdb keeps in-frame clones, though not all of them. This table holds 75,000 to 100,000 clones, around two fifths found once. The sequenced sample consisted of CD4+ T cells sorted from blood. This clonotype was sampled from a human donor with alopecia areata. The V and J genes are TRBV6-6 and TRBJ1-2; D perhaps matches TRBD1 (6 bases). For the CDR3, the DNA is TGTGCCAGCAAAGGGGGGAGCTATGGCTACACCTTC. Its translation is CASKGGSYGYTF.